One and the same sample provided the 7 T cell receptor beta chains below, sequenced in a study of blood T cell repertoires in COVID-19. Repertoires were generated with immunoSEQ multiplex PCR, while TCRdb's copy carries only in-frame clones and drops some. The sample yields a few hundred thousand clones, 85% to 90% seen once. The sequenced material came from peripheral blood. These TCRs come from a middle-aged woman who had recovered from COVID-19.

This chain connects TRBV12-3 or TRBV12-4 to TRBJ1-1; D unclear. V was cut by 10 bases and J by 5 bases, with 17 bases left in between. The CDR3 is made up of 13 amino acids. CDR3 protein: CATSVNLGTEAFF. The CDR3 coding sequence is TGTGCCACCTCCGTAAATCTCGGGACTGAAGCTTTCTTT.

In its sample, this clone was seen a few times. The chain combines TRBV7-3 with TRBJ2-1, with D perhaps TRBD2 (5 bases). Germline V gene lookup returns CDR1 SGHTA and CDR2 FQGTGA. Deletions cut 4 bases from V and 15 bases from J, with 19 bases between. CDR3 length: 13 amino acids. The CDR3 coding sequence is TGTGCCAGCAGCTCCCGCCAAGGACTGGGATTGTTCTTC. This translates into CASSSRQGLGLFF.

V usage is TRBV5-1 and J usage is TRBJ2-7; maybe TRBD1 (5 bases). In germline, CDR1 is SGHRS, CDR2 YFSETQ. V lost 5 bases, J lost 5 bases, and 20 bases lay in between. The CDR3 has 15 residues. The CDR3 loop reads CASSQDSSSRDEQYF. The CDR3 bases are TGCGCCAGCAGTCAAGATTCCTCCTCCAGGGACGAGCAGTACTTC.

V usage is TRBV4-1 and J usage is TRBJ1-4; tentatively, D is TRBD1 (5 bases). Germline CDR1 reads MGHRA; CDR2 reads YSYEKL. V was clipped by 1 base and J by 6 bases, with 15 bases between them. There are 16 residues in the CDR3. In nucleotides, the CDR3 is TGCGCCAGCAGCCAAGGCCCCAGGGATGTGGATGAAAAACTGTTTTTT. It is translated as CASSQGPRDVDEKLFF.

The chain joins TRBV24-1 to TRBJ2-1; no clear D. V was clipped by 3 bases and J by 7 bases, with 12 bases between them. The length of the CDR3 is 14 residues. Germline CDR1 is KGHDR and CDR2 is SFDVKD. CDR3 nucleotides: TGTGCCACCAGTGATCCTTCGACTCCGAATGAGCAGTTCTTC. Translated, it gives CATSDPSTPNEQFF.

The V and J genes are TRBV5-1 and TRBJ1-1; D may be TRBD1 (5 bases). The V and J ends lost 4 bases and 2 bases respectively, with 12 bases between them. The V gene's germline CDR1 is SGHRS and CDR2 YFSETQ. The CDR3 covers 14 residues. CDR3 loop: CASSPIQGNTEAFF. Written as DNA, the CDR3 is TGCGCCAGCAGCCCGATCCAGGGAAACACTGAAGCTTTCTTT. Based on the CDR3 plus reference TRBV5-1 and TRBJ1-1, the full variable domain is KAGVTQTPRYLIKTRGQQVTLSCSPISGHRSVSWYQQTPGQGLQFLFEYFSETQRNKGNFPGRFSGRQFSNSRSEMNVSTLELGDSALYLCASSPIQGNTEAFFGQGTRLTVV.

In its sample, this clone was seen once. J is TRBJ1-2 and V is TRBV6-1; TRBD1 aligns across 8 bases. The length of the CDR3 is 15 residues. With 0 bases clipped from V and 6 bases from J, the junction kept 6 bases outside the gene matches. Germline loops: CDR1 MNHNS, CDR2 SASEGT. The CDR3 bases are TGTGCCAGCAGTGAAGCGCTTCAGGGGGCGCATGGCTACACCTTC. This translates into CASSEALQGAHGYTF.